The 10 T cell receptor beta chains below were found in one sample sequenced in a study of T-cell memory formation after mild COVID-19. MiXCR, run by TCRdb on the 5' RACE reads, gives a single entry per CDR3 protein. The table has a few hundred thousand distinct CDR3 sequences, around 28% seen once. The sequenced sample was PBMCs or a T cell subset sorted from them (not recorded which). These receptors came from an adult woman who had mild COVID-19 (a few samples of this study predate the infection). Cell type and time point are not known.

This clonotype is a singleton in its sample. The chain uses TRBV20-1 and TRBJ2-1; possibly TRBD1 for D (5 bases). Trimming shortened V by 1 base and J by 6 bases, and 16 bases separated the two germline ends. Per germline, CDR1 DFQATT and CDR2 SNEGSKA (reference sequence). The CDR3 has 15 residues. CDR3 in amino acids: CSARAVGREGNEQFF. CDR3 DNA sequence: TGCAGTGCTAGAGCGGTTGGCAGGGAAGGCAATGAGCAGTTCTTC.

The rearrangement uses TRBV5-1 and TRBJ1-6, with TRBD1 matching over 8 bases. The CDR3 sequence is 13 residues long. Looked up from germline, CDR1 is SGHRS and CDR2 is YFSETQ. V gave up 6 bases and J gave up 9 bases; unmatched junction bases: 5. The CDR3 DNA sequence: TGCGCCAGCACCCCAGGGGGCGCTTCACCCCTCCACTTT. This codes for CASTPGGASPLHF.

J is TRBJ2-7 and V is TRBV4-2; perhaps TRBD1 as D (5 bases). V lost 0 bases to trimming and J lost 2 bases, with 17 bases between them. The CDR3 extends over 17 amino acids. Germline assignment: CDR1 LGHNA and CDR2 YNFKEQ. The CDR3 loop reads CASSQDWNGHSTYEQYF. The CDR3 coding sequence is TGTGCCAGCAGCCAAGATTGGAACGGACATTCTACCTACGAGCAGTACTTC.

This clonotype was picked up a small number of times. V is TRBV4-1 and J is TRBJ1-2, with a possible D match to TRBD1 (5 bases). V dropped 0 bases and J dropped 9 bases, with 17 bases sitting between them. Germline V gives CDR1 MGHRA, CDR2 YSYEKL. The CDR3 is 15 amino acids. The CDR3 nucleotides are TGCGCCAGCAGCCAAGATGTCAGGGCTTCTCTGAGCTACACCTTC. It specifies CASSQDVRASLSYTF.

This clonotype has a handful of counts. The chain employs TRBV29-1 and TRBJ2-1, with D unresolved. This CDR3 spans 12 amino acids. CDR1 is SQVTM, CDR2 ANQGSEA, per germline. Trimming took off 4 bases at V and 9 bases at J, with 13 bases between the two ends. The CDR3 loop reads CSVVLVYGEQFF. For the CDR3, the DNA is TGCAGCGTTGTTTTAGTTTACGGTGAGCAGTTCTTC.

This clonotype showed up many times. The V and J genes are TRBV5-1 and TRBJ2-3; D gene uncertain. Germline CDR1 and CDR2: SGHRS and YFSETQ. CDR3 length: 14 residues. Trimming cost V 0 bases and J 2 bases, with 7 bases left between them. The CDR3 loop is CASSLEGSTDTQYF. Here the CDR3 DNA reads TGCGCCAGCAGCTTGGAAGGGTCCACAGATACGCAGTATTTT.

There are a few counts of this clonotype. CDR3: CASSSRQNRNSYEQYF. CDR3 coding DNA: TGTGCCAGCAGTTCCCGACAGAACCGAAACTCCTACGAGCAGTACTTC. The chain carries TRBV27 and TRBJ2-7; possibly TRBD1 for D (5 bases). Per the germline V gene, CDR1 is MNHEY and CDR2 is SMNVEV (reference sequence). Trimming stripped 4 bases from V and 0 bases from J, with 16 bases between. This CDR3 spans 16 amino acids.

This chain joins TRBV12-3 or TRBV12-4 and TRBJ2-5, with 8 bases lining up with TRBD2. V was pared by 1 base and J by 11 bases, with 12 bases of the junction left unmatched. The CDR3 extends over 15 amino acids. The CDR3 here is CASSLVVREGRTQYF. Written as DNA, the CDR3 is TGTGCCAGCAGTTTAGTTGTCCGGGAGGGAAGGACGCAGTACTTC.

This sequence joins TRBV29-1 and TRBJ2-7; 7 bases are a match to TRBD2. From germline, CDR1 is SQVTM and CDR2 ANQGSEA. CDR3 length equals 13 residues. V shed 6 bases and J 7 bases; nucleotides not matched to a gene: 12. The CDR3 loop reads CSVRRETQREQYF. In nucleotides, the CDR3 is TGCAGCGTCCGGCGGGAGACTCAGCGGGAGCAGTACTTC.

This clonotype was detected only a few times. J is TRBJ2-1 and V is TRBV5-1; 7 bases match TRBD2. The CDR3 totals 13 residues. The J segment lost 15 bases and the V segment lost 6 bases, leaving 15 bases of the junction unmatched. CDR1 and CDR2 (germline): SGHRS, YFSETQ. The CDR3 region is CASISEPGLTPFF. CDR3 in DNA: TGCGCCAGCATTTCAGAACCGGGACTAACCCCGTTCTTC. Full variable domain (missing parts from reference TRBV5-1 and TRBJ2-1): KAGVTQTPRYLIKTRGQQVTLSCSPISGHRSVSWYQQTPGQGLQFLFEYFSETQRNKGNFPGRFSGRQFSNSRSEMNVSTLELGDSALYLCASISEPGLTPFFGPGTRLTVL.